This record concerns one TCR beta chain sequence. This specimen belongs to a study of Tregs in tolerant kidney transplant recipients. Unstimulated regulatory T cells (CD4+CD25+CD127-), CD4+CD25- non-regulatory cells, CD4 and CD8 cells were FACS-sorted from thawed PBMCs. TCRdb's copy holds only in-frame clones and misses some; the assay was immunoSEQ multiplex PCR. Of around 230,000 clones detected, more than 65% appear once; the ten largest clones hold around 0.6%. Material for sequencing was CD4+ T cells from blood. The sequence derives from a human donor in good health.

CDR3 in DNA: TGTGCCAGCAGTGCCACAGGGAATAGCAATCAGCCCCAGCATTTT. Translated: CASSATGNSNQPQHF. The genes are TRBV2 and TRBJ1-5, with D tentatively TRBD1 (6 bases). The length of the CDR3 is 15 residues. V lost 4 bases, J lost 0 bases, and 10 bases lay in between. Per germline, CDR1 SNHLY and CDR2 FYNNEI.